The 11 T cell receptor beta chains presented below share a single source sample, sequenced in a study of T cell changes during pregnancy in multiple sclerosis. Profiled with immunoSEQ multiplex PCR; TCRdb holds only in-frame clones, not every one. The table lists around 92,000 clones, 94% of them singletons, with 2% to 2.5% in the top ten. The input for sequencing was peripheral blood, taken in the third trimester of pregnancy. All receptors come from a female donor with multiple sclerosis, enrolled in a pregnancy study.

The CDR3 sequence is CASSWLAGVDREQFF. For the CDR3, the DNA is TGTGCCAGCAGTTGGCTAGCGGGAGTTGATCGGGAGCAGTTCTTC. The V call is TRBV7-6, the J call TRBJ2-1; the match to TRBD2 covers 10 bases. The CDR3 is 15 amino acids. The V and J ends lost 6 bases and 10 bases, in that order; junction bases with no gene match: 12. Germline CDR1 SGHVS, CDR2 FNYEAQ.

This clone was detected a few times. The chain links TRBV7-6 to TRBJ1-2, with a possible D match to TRBD1 (6 bases). The CDR3 sequence is 14 residues long. Germline CDR1 reads SGHVS; CDR2 reads FNYEAQ. The germline V and J ends were trimmed by 5 bases and 5 bases, with 15 bases remaining between them. The CDR3 sequence is CASSPFNRVYGYTF. The CDR3, as DNA: TGTGCCAGCAGCCCCTTTAACAGGGTATATGGCTACACCTTC.

This clone was counted a few times. The J gene is TRBJ2-2, the V gene TRBV6-5; D is ambiguous. Trimming left V 5 bases short and J 5 bases short, with 6 bases between. Per the germline V gene, CDR1 is MNHEY and CDR2 is SVGAGI. The CDR3 runs 12 residues. Here the CDR3 reads CASSPRTGELFF. In nucleotides, the CDR3 is TGTGCCAGCAGTCCGCGGACCGGGGAGCTGTTTTTT.

The J gene is TRBJ2-1, the V gene TRBV5-4; D unresolved. This CDR3 region has 16 residues. Trimming cost V 4 bases and J 0 bases, with 14 bases left between them. Germline V gene data show CDR1 as SGHNT and CDR2 as YYREEE (reference sequence). The CDR3 protein is CASSPTHSSSYNEQFF. CDR3 DNA sequence: TGTGCCAGCAGCCCGACTCACTCGAGCTCCTACAATGAGCAGTTCTTC.

The rearrangement uses TRBV2 and TRBJ2-7; TRBD1 is a possible D gene (6 bases). Germline CDR1 is SNHLY and CDR2 is FYNNEI. Trimming stripped 3 bases from V and 4 bases from J, with 13 bases between. The CDR3 has 14 amino acids. The CDR3 sequence: CASSDGRGPYEQYF. CDR3 sequence (DNA): TGTGCCAGCAGTGATGGCAGGGGACCTTACGAGCAGTACTTC.

This sequence joins TRBV19 and TRBJ2-7; no clear D. Deletions cut 2 bases from V and 2 bases from J, with 16 bases between. The CDR3 length is 16 residues. Germline V gene data show CDR1 as LNHDA and CDR2 as SQIVND (reference sequence). The CDR3: CASSISSTRPTYEQYF. CDR3 in DNA: TGTGCCAGTAGTATATCCTCGACACGCCCTACCTACGAGCAGTACTTC. Full variable domain (rest looked up from reference TRBV19 and TRBJ2-7): DGGITQSPKYLFRKEGQNVTLSCEQNLNHDAMYWYRQDPGQGLRLIYYSQIVNDFQKGDIAEGYSVSREKKESFPLTVTSAQKNPTAFYLCASSISSTRPTYEQYFGPGTRLTVT.

This clone has just one count. This rearrangement joins TRBV2 to TRBJ2-3, with TRBD1 identical over 11 bases. This CDR3 contains 15 residues. CDR1 and CDR2 from the germline V gene are SNHLY and FYNNEI. The V and J ends lost 9 bases and 3 bases, in that order; junction bases with no gene match: 8. The CDR3 loop is CARGTGGRTTDTQYF. The CDR3 DNA reads TGTGCCAGGGGGACAGGGGGGCGGACAACAGATACGCAGTATTTT.

The chain carries TRBV27 and TRBJ2-7; 8 nucleotides match TRBD2. With V trimmed by 5 bases and J by 7 bases, 13 bases remained unmatched. CDR3 length: 15 residues. Germline CDR1 is MNHEY and CDR2 is SMNVEV (reference sequence). The CDR3 is CASSGLAGSFTEQYF. The CDR3 bases are TGTGCCAGCAGTGGGTTAGCGGGGTCGTTTACTGAGCAGTACTTC.

The V and J genes are TRBV7-8 and TRBJ1-3, with D maybe TRBD1 (5 bases). Germline V gene sequence: CDR1 SGHVS, CDR2 FQNEAQ. The CDR3 sequence is 14 residues long. The V and J ends lost 1 base and 3 bases respectively, with 7 bases between them. The CDR3 loop is CASSLGRDGNTIYF. As DNA, the CDR3 is TGTGCCAGCAGCTTAGGCAGGGATGGAAACACCATATATTTT.

V usage is TRBV21-1 and J usage is TRBJ1-5; TRBD1, the D gene given by the table, was not confirmed from the DNA. TRBV21-1 is assigned pseudogene status. There are 16 residues in the CDR3. The CDR3 region is CASSRSPRVGNQPQHF. The DNA of the CDR3 is TGTGCCAGCAGCAGAAGTCCCAGGGTGGGGAATCAGCCCCAGCATTTT.

DNA for the CDR3: TGTGCCAGTAGCCCATCCGGAGGGGTCTACGAGCAGTACTTC. This encodes CASSPSGGVYEQYF. The chain links TRBV19 to TRBJ2-7; the D gene is possibly TRBD2 (6 bases). The CDR3 is made up of 14 amino acids. The V gene lost 6 bases and the J gene lost 3 bases, with 15 bases spanning the gap. Germline V lookup: CDR1 LNHDA, CDR2 SQIVND (reference sequence).